This T cell receptor (beta chain) came from a study of blood T cell repertoires in COVID-19. Overall study: The United States, Italy and Spain supplied acute and convalescent COVID-19 samples. Nucleic acid was either cDNA or gDNA, and it came from T cells, B-cell-depleted T cells, or PBMCs.

V lost 3 bases, J lost 9 bases, and 9 bases lay in between. The CDR3 is 12 residues long. Per germline, CDR1 LNHDA and CDR2 SQIVND (reference sequence). In the authors' methods: The assay estimated nucleated cells by amplifying reference gene primers. TCRdb's table, derived via immunoSEQ multiplex PCR, lists solely in-frame clones and lacks some. V and J calls and clone size are those listed in that table; D and trimming were worked out from the DNA. The sample lists about 120,000 clones; approximately 85% were seen once. In its sample, this clone was seen once. The clonotype was recovered from a human donor in a cohort sampled during active COVID-19. The sample taken for sequencing was peripheral blood. The chain combines TRBV19 with TRBJ1-5; D not resolved. The DNA of the CDR3 is TGTGCCAGTAGTATCCTAGGGAGGCCCCAGCATTTT. Encoded protein: CASSILGRPQHF.